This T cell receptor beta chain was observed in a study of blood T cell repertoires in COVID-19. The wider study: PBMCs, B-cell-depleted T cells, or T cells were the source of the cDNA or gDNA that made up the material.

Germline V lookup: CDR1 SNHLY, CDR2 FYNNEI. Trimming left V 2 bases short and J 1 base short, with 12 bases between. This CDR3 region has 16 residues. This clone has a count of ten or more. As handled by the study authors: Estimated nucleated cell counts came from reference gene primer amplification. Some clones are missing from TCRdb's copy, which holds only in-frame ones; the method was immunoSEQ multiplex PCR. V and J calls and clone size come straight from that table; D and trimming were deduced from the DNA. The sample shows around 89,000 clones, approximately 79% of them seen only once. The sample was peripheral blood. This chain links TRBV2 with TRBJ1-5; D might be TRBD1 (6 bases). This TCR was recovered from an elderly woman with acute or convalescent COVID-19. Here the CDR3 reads CASSELTGRSNQPQHF. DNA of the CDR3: TGTGCCAGCAGTGAACTAACAGGGCGAAGCAATCAGCCCCAGCATTTT.